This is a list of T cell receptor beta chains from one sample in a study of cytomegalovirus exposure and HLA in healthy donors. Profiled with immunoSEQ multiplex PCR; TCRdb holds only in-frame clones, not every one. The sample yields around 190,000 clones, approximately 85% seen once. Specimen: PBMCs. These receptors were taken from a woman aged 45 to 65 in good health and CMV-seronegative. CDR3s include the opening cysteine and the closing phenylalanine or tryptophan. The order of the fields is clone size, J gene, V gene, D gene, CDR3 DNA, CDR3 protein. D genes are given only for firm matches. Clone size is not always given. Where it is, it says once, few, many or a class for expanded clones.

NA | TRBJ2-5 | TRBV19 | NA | TGTGCCAGTAGTTGGGGGGTAGGAGAGACCCAGTACTTC | CASSWGVGETQYF
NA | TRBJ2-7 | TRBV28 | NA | TGTGCCAGCAGTTGGCACGGGAACTACGAGCAGTACTTC | CASSWHGNYEQYF
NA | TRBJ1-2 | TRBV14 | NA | TGTGCCAGCAGCCAAGATAGAACAGGCTATGGCTACACCTTC | CASSQDRTGYGYTF
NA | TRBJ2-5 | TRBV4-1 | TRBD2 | TGCGCCAGCAGCCAGGAGGGACTAGGGGGGGGGACCCAGTACTTC | CASSQEGLGGGTQYF
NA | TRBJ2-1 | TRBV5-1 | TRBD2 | TGCGCCAGCAGCCGACTAGCGGGAGATCATGAGCAGTTCTTC | CASSRLAGDHEQFF
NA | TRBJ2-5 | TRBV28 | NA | TGTGCCATCACTAGAGGAGAGACCCAGTACTTC | CAITRGETQYF
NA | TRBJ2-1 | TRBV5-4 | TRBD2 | TGTGCCAGCAGCTTGACCCTACTAGCGGGAGTGGACAATGAGCAGTTCTTC | CASSLTLLAGVDNEQFF
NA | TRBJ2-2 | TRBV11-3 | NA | TGTGCCAGCAGCTTACCGCAGGGGAACACCGGGGAGCTGTTTTTT | CASSLPQGNTGELFF
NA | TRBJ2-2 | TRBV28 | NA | TGTGCCAGCGCCCCGGGGACGAACACCGGGGAGCTGTTTTTT | CASAPGTNTGELFF
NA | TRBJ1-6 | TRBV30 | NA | TGTGCCTGGAAGCTGAAGAAAGCCTCATATAATTCACCCCTCCACTTT | CAWKLKKASYNSPLHF
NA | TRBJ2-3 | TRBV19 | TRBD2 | TGTGCCAGTAGGGGTTTAGCGGGAGTCCCAGATACGCAGTATTTT | CASRGLAGVPDTQYF
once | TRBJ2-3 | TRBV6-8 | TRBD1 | TGTGCCAGCAGTTACTCAAACTGGACAGGACAAGGTACGCAGTATTTT | CASSYSNWTGQGTQYF
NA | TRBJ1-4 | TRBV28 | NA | TGTGCCAGCAGGCCCTGGAGGACTAATGAAAAACTGTTTTTT | CASRPWRTNEKLFF
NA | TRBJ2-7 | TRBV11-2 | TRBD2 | TGTGCCAGCAGCTACTCCGGGACTAGCAGAGGCGAGCAGTACTTC | CASSYSGTSRGEQYF
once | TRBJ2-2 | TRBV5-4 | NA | TGTGCCAGCAGCTCCTCTTTAGCAGGGGGGAGTAACACCGGGGAGCTGTTTTTT | CASSSSLAGGSNTGELFF
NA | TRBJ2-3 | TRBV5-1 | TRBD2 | TGCGCCAGCAGCTTGGTCCCGGGACTAGCGGGGGAAGATACGCAGTATTTT | CASSLVPGLAGEDTQYF
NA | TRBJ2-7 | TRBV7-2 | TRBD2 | TGTGCCAGCAGCTGGGGGGAGGGGCGCTACGAGCAGTACTTC | CASSWGEGRYEQYF
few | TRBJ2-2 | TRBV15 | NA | TGTGCCACTTCTCCTCGGGGGGACAAGCCACTACCGACCGGGGAGCTGTTTTTT | CATSPRGDKPLPTGELFF
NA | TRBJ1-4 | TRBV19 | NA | TGTGCCAGTAGTATTTCAGGGTCCAGCGTGAGAGAAAAACTGTTTTTT | CASSISGSSVREKLFF
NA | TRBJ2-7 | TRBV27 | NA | TGTACCAGCAGTTTTGGCTCTTCCATTTACGAGCGGTACTTC | CTSSFGSSIYERYF
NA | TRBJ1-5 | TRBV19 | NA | TGTGCCAGTAGGGAGAGTAATCAGCCCCAGCATTTT | CASRESNQPQHF
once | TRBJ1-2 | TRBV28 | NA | TGTGCCAGCAGTTCGAACAGCTACTATGGCTACACCTTC | CASSSNSYYGYTF
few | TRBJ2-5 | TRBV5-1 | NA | TGCGCCAGCAGCTTCGGGTCAGGGAGGGAGACCCAGTACTTC | CASSFGSGRETQYF
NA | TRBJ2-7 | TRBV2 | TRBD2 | TGTGCCAGCAGCCCCAGTCCTTCTAGCGGGAGTAGGTACGAGCAGTACTTC | CASSPSPSSGSRYEQYF
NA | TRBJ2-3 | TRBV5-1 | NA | TGCGCCAGCAGCTTGGGGTCTACCAGCACAGATACGCAGTATTTT | CASSLGSTSTDTQYF
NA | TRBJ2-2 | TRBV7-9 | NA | TGTGCCAGCAGCTTAGCGGGAGGTGGCACCGGGGAGCTGTTTTTT | CASSLAGGGTGELFF
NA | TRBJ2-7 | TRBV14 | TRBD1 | TGTGCCAGCAGCCACAGACAGGGGGCCGGCGAGCAGTACTTC | CASSHRQGAGEQYF
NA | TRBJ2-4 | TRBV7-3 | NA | TGTGCCAGCAGCTTAAATGGACTGGGCAAAAACATTCAGTACTTC | CASSLNGLGKNIQYF
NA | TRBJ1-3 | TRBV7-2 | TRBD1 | TGTGCCAGCAGTTTTGACAGGGGGGTTGACACCATATATTTT | CASSFDRGVDTIYF
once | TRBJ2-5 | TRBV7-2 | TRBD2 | TGTGCCAGCAGCTCAACTAGCGCCCAAGAGACCCAGTACTTC | CASSSTSAQETQYF
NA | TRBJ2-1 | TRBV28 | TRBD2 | TGTGCCAGCAGTTGGACTAGCGGGATCTATGAGCAGTTCTTC | CASSWTSGIYEQFF
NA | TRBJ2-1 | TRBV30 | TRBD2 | TGTGCCATAGGGGGGACTAGCGGGATCAATGAGCAGTTCTTC | CAIGGTSGINEQFF
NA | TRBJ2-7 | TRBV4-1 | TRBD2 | TGCGCCAGCAGCCAAGATCAAGCGGGAGACCCTTACGAGCAGTACTTC | CASSQDQAGDPYEQYF
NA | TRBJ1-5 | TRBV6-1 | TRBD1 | TGTGCCAGCAGTGAAGGACTTTGGGCAACAGGGGGAAGGAATCAGCCCCAGCATTTT | CASSEGLWATGGRNQPQHF
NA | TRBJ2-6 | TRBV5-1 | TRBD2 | TGCGCCAGCAGCCTGGACGGGACTAGCGGGAGCCCGTGGGACTCTGGGGCCAACGTCCTGACTTTC | CASSLDGTSGSPWDSGANVLTF